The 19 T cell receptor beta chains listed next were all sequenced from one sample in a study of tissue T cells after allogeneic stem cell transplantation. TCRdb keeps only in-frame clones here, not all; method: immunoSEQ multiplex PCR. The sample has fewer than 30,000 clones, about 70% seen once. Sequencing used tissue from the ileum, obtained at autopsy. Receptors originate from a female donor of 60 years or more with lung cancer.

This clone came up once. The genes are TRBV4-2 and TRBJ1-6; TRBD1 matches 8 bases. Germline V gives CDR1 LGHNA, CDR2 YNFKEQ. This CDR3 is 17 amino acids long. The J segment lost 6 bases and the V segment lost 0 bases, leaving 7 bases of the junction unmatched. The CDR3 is CASSQDATGGFNSPLHF. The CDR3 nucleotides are TGTGCCAGCAGCCAAGATGCAACAGGGGGATTTAATTCACCCCTCCACTTT.

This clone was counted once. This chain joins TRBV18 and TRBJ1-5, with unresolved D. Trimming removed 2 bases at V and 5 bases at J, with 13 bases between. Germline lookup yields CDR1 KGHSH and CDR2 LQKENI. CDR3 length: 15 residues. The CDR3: CASSPKADHYQPQHF. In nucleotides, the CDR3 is TGTGCCAGCTCACCAAAGGCAGACCATTATCAGCCCCAGCATTTT.

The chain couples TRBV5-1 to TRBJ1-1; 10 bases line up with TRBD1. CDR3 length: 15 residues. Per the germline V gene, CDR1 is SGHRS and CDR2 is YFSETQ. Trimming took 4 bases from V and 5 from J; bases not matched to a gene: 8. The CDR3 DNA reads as TGCGCCAGCAGCGCTCCGGACAGGGGGGGTACTGAAGCTTTCTTT. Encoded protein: CASSAPDRGGTEAFF.

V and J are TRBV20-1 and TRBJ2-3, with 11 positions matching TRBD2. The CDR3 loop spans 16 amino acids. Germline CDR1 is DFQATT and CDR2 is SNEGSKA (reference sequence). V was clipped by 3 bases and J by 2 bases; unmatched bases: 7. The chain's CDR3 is CSASPASGGPTDTQYF. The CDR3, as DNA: TGCAGTGCTAGTCCCGCTAGCGGGGGGCCCACAGATACGCAGTATTTT.

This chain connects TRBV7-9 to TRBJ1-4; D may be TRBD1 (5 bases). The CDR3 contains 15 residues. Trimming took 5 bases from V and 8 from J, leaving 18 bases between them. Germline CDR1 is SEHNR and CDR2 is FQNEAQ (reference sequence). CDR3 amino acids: CASSLSGFQGEKLFF. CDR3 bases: TGTGCCAGCAGCCTTTCCGGATTTCAGGGAGAAAAACTGTTTTTT.

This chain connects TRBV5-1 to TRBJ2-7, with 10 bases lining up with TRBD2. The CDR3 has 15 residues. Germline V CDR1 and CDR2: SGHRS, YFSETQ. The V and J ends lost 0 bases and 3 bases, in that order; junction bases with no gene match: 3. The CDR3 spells CASSLVPSGSYEQYF. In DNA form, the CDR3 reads TGCGCCAGCAGCTTGGTGCCTAGCGGGAGCTACGAGCAGTACTTC.

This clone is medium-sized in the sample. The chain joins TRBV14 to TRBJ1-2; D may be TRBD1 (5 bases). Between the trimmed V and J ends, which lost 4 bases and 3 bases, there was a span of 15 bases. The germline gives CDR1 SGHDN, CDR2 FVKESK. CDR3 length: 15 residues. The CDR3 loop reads CASSPIGGFDYGYTF. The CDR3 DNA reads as TGTGCCAGCAGCCCCATTGGGGGGTTCGACTATGGCTACACCTTC.

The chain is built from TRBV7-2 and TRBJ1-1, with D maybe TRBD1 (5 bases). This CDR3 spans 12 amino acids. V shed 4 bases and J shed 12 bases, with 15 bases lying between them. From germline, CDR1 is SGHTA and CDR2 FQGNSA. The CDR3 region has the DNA TGTGCCAGCAGCTCGCTGGGGGTGGTAACTTTCTTT. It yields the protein CASSSLGVVTFF.

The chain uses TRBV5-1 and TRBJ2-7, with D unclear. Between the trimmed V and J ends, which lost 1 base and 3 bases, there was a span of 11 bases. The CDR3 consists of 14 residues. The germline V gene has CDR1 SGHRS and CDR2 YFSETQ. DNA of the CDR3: TGCGCCAGCAGCTTGAAACCTCCTAACTACGAGCAGTACTTC. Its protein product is CASSLKPPNYEQYF.

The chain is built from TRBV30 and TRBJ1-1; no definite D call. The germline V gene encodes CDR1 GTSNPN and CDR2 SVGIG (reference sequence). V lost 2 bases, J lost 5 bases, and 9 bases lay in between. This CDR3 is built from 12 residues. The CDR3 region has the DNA TGTGCCTGGAGTCGTTCGCTTACTGAAGCTTTCTTT. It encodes CAWSRSLTEAFF.

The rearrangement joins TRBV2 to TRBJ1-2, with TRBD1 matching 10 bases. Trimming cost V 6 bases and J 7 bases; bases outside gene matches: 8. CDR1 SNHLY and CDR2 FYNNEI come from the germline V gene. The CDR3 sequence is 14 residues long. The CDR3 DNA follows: TGTGCCAGCAGCGACGCCGGGACAGGGGCTGGCTACACCTTC. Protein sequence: CASSDAGTGAGYTF.

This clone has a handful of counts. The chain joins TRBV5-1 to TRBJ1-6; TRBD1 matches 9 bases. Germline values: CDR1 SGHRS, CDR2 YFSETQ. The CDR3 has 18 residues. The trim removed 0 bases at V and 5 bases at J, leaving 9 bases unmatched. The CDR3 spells CASSLAAGTGQNNSPLHF. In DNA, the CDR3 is TGCGCCAGCAGCTTGGCAGCCGGGACAGGGCAAAATAATTCACCCCTCCACTTT.

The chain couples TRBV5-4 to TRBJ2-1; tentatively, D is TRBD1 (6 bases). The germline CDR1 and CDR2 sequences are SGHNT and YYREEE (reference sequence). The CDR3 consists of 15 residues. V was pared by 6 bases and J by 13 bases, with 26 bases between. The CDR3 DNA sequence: TGTGCCAGCACCCCCGCCCCCGACAGGTTACGGTCCCAGTTCTTC. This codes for CASTPAPDRLRSQFF.

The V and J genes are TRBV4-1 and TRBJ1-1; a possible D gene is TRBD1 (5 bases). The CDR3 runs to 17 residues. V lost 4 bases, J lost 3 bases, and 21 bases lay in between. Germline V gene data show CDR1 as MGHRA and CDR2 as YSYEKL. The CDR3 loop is CASSLRTGTPGDTEAFF. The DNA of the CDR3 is TGCGCCAGCAGCCTTAGGACCGGGACCCCCGGTGACACTGAAGCTTTCTTT.

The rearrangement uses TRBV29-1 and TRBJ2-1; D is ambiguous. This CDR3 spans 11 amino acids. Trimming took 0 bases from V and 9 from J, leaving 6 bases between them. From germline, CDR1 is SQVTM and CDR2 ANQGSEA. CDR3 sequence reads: CSVEDMTEQFF. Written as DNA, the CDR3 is TGCAGCGTTGAAGATATGACTGAGCAGTTCTTC.

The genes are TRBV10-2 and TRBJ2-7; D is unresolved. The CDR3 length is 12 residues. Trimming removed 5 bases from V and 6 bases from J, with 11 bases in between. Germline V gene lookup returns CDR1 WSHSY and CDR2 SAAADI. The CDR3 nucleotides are TGCGCCAGCAGTAGTTCCCGCCTCGAGCAGTACTTC. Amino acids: CASSSSRLEQYF.

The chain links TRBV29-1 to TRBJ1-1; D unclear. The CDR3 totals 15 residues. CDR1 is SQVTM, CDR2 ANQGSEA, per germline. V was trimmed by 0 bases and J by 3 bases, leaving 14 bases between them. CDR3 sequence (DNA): TGCAGCGTTGAAGATCTTAACAGTTGGGACACTGAAGCTTTCTTT. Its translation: CSVEDLNSWDTEAFF.

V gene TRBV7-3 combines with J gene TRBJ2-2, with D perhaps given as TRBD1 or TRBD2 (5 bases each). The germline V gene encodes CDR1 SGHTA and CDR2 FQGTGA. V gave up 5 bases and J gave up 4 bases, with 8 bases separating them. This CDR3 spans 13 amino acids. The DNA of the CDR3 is TGTGCCAGCAGCCCTGGGGGCACCGGGGAGCTGTTTTTT. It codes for CASSPGGTGELFF.

The chain's CDR3 is CASSLNRGGSTDTQYF. In DNA form, the CDR3 reads TGCGCCAGCAGCTTAAACAGGGGAGGGAGCACAGATACGCAGTATTTT. V and J are TRBV5-1 and TRBJ2-3; the D call may be TRBD1 or TRBD2 (7 bases each). Germline V gene lookup returns CDR1 SGHRS and CDR2 YFSETQ. CDR3 length: 16 residues. V shed 2 bases and J shed 0 bases, with 13 bases lying between them.